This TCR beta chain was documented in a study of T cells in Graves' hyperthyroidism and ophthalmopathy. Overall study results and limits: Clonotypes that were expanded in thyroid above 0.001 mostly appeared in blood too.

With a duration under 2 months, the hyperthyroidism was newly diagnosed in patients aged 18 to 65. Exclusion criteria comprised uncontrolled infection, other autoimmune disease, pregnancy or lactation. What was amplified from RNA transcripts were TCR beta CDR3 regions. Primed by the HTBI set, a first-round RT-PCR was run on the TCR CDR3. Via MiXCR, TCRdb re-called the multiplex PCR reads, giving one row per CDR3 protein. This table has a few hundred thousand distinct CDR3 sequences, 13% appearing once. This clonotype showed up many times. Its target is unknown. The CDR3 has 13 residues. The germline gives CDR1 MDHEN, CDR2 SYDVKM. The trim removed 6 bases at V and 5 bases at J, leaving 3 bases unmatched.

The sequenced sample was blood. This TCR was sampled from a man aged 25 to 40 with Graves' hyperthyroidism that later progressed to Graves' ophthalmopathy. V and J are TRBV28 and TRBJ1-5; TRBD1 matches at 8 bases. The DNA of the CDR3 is TGTGCCAGCAGACTGACAGGGGATCAGCCCCAGCATTTT. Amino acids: CASRLTGDQPQHF.